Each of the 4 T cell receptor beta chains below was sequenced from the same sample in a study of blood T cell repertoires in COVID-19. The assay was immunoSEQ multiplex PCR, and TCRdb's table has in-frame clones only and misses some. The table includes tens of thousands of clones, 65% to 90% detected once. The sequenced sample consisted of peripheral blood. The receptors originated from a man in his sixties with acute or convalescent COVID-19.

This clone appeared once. This CDR3 reads CASSLEGGRAAGELFF. Written as DNA, the CDR3 is TGTGCCAGCAGCTTAGAGGGCGGGAGGGCCGCCGGGGAGCTGTTTTTT. The chain joins TRBV11-2 to TRBJ2-2; 9 bases align to TRBD2. There are 16 residues in the CDR3. Trimming removed 0 bases from V and 6 bases from J; junction bases left unmatched: 5. Germline CDR1 SGHAT, CDR2 FQNNGV.

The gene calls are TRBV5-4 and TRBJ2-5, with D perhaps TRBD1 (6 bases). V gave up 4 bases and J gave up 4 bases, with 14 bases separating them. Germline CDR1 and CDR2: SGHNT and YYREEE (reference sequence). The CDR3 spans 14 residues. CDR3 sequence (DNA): TGTGCCAGCAGCCCCGGGGACATTGGAGAGACCCAGTACTTC. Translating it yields CASSPGDIGETQYF.

The CDR3 reads CASSSLPVETQYF. In DNA, the CDR3 is TGTGCCAGCAGTTCCTTGCCGGTGGAGACCCAGTACTTC. The gene calls are TRBV27 and TRBJ2-5; D is undetermined. Germline V gives CDR1 MNHEY, CDR2 SMNVEV (reference sequence). Trimming shortened V by 4 bases and J by 5 bases, and 11 bases separated the two germline ends. This CDR3 has 13 amino acids.

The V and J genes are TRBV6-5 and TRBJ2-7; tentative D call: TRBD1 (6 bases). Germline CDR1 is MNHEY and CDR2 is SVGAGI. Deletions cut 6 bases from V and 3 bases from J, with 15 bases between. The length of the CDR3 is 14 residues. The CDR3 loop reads CASSSIGTFYEQYF. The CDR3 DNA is TGTGCCAGCAGCTCCATTGGGACATTCTACGAGCAGTACTTC.